This T cell receptor beta chain is from a study of blood T cells in healthy people across ages. General study points: There were more naive CD4+ cells and higher diversity in long-lived donors than in aged donors.

Healthy Caucasian individuals from Russia aged 6 to 90 were enrolled as donors. V was trimmed by 2 bases and J by 0 bases, leaving 14 bases between them. Per germline, CDR1 SGHTA and CDR2 FQGNSA. CDR3 length: 18 residues. Alongside a J-beta primer mix, a sample-barcoded 5' primer served in a second PCR lasting roughly 7 to 12 cycles. Each CDR3 protein is one row after TCRdb ran MiXCR on the 5' RACE reads. Among some 640,000 distinct CDR3 sequences listed, roughly 50% were seen once. To note about this clonotype: Its antigen is unknown.

The chain recombines TRBV7-2 with TRBJ2-6, with D tentatively TRBD1 or TRBD2 (5 bases each). The sequenced sample consisted of blood. The TCR comes from a woman aged 55-70 years in good health. The DNA for the CDR3 is TGTGCCAGCAGCTTATTCTGGGACGGACCCTCTGGGGCCAACGTCCTGACTTTC. It is translated as CASSLFWDGPSGANVLTF.